Each of the 4 T cell receptor beta chains below was sequenced from the same sample in a study of beta chain features in type 1 diabetes. Study-level results: Researchers report that Type 1 diabetes patients had moderately but significantly shorter TCRB CDR3s across all four CD4+ subsets.

Their target antigens are unknown. Reverse transcribing all isolated RNA meant expressed TCRB transcripts were sequenced. The repertoire was sequenced with immunoSEQ multiplex PCR; TCRdb's copy has only in-frame clones and lacks some. The table has 600,000 to 700,000 clones, about an eighth seen once; the top ten hold roughly 0.022%. Material: naive CD4+ T cells from blood. The receptor set was obtained from a man aged 18 to 29 with type 1 diabetes.

This clone turned up a few times. V and J are TRBV7-9 and TRBJ1-6, with 8 bases matching TRBD1. This CDR3 comprises 14 residues. J gave up 7 bases and V 5 bases, and 4 bases lay outside the gene matches. Looked up from germline, CDR1 is SEHNR and CDR2 is FQNEAQ (reference sequence). CDR3 region: CASSPWTGNSPLHF. Here the CDR3 DNA reads TGTGCCAGCAGCCCCTGGACAGGGAATTCACCCCTCCACTTT.

A few counts support this clone. This chain uses TRBV11-3 with TRBJ2-1, with D unclear. Germline V lookup: CDR1 SGHNT, CDR2 YENEEA. V lost 3 bases to trimming and J lost 6 bases, with 12 bases between them. CDR3 length equals 14 residues. The CDR3 DNA is TGTGCCAGCAGCTTCGCTAGTGAGATCAATGAGCAGTTCTTC. It yields the protein CASSFASEINEQFF.

The J gene is TRBJ2-1, the V gene TRBV5-1, with D possibly TRBD2 on 5 matching bases. Trimming stripped 6 bases from V and 4 bases from J, with 20 bases between. In germline, CDR1 is SGHRS, CDR2 YFSETQ. The length of the CDR3 is 16 residues. CDR3 sequence: CASTFLSPGSYNEQFF. The CDR3, as DNA: TGCGCCAGCACATTCTTATCCCCGGGATCTTACAATGAGCAGTTCTTC.

The chain carries TRBV19 and TRBJ2-5; the D call may be TRBD1 or TRBD2 (5 bases each). The CDR3 runs 15 residues. The V end lost 3 bases, the J end lost 5 bases, and 16 bases lay between the germline ends. Germline CDR1 LNHDA, CDR2 SQIVND (reference sequence). This CDR3 reads CASSISGSGSETQYF. The CDR3 bases are TGTGCCAGTAGTATTTCAGGGTCTGGGAGTGAGACCCAGTACTTC.